These T cell receptor beta chains were read from a single sample in a study of response to subunit inactivated influenza vaccine. TCRdb fed the RT-PCR reads into MiXCR, producing one record per CDR3 protein. This sample has more than 150,000 distinct CDR3 sequences, with approximately 12% found just once. This material consisted of CD8+ T cells sorted from PBMCs, taken around 25 months after vaccination. The receptors derive from a man aged 45 to 70 who received an inactivated influenza vaccine. Both conserved end residues are part of each CDR3. Each record gives: J gene, V gene, CDR3 protein.

TRBJ2-2 TRBV27 CASSERDTGELFF
TRBJ2-1 TRBV28 CASTSAGNEQFF
TRBJ2-1 TRBV4-2 CASSQELAGAIYNEQFF
TRBJ1-2 TRBV7-9 CASSLSGEADGYTF
TRBJ2-4 TRBV15 CATSRPGEGGNIQYF
TRBJ2-7 TRBV29-1 CSVARDIPYEQYF
TRBJ2-3 TRBV6-5 CASSYGGRATDTQYF
TRBJ2-7 TRBV28 CASSSSTTSYEQYF
TRBJ2-7 TRBV12-3/TRBV12-4 CASNHGGQEEQYF
TRBJ2-1 TRBV27 CASSLLTSYSYNEQFF
TRBJ1-1 TRBV2 CASRGTSLNTEAFF
TRBJ2-7 TRBV19 CASSHRDVYEQYF
TRBJ1-1 TRBV4-3 CASSQDVTGGMNTEAFF
TRBJ1-2 TRBV4-3 CASSQDIGFYGYTF
TRBJ2-1 TRBV4-3 CASSHEDNYNEQFF
TRBJ2-3 TRBV12-3/TRBV12-4 CASSRTSGDTQYF
TRBJ1-5 TRBV12-3/TRBV12-4 CASRGRSNQPQHF
TRBJ2-4 TRBV12-3/TRBV12-4 CASSPGRQGMNIQYF
TRBJ2-7 TRBV27 CASSSGQGGSYEQYF
TRBJ2-1 TRBV6-5 CASSSRKRASYNEQFF
TRBJ2-7 TRBV20-1 CSARVASGSGDEQYF
TRBJ1-5 TRBV12-3/TRBV12-4 CASSSQGVGNQPQHF
TRBJ2-2 TRBV20-1 CSARGDRATGELFF
TRBJ2-1 TRBV10-3 CAISADSLNEQFF
TRBJ1-4 TRBV21-1 CASSWRRLFF
TRBJ2-2 TRBV6-5 CASSYYSGGGTGELFF
TRBJ2-1 TRBV7-9 CASTQGGTPYNEQFF
TRBJ2-1 TRBV12-3/TRBV12-4 CASSLRGTSYNEQFF
TRBJ2-5 TRBV5-1 CASSLTSPETQYF
TRBJ1-1 TRBV4-3 CASSQDPWGTQEAFF
TRBJ2-7 TRBV21-1 CASSKSSWGGILSSYEQYF
TRBJ1-1 TRBV25-1 CASSDWGQTEAFF
TRBJ2-1 TRBV15 CATSRELPRAYNEQFF
TRBJ2-3 TRBV20-1 CSARALFGTGADTQYF
TRBJ1-6 TRBV5-8 CASSWGQGAYNSPLHF
TRBJ2-7 TRBV28 CASSPTIGRVRPSYEQYF
TRBJ1-2 TRBV6-1 CASNPITLNYGYTF
TRBJ2-7 TRBV20-1 CSAEYRVSYEQYF
TRBJ1-4 TRBV28 CASSSPAGASLENEKLFF
TRBJ2-4 TRBV5-6 CASSLAEGIIQYF